This entry concerns a single TCR beta chain. V lost 4 bases, J lost 4 bases, and 9 bases lay in between. This CDR3 has 13 amino acids. Germline V CDR1 and CDR2: KGHDR, SFDVKD. Assay: immunoSEQ multiplex PCR; the TCRdb copy retains only in-frame clones and omits some. The sample contains roughly 93,000 clones, approximately 88% of which appear only once. The data were obtained in a study of control samples from healthy donors and cancer patients. This clonotype was sampled from a woman aged 45 to 65 with colorectal cancer. Sequencing input: PBMCs. The rearrangement joins TRBV24-1 to TRBJ1-2; unclear D gene. CDR3 sequence (DNA): TGTGCCACCAGTGACCATACGGGCTATGGCTACACCTTC. The encoded protein is CATSDHTGYGYTF.